The table lists the clone carrying this T cell receptor beta chain with many counts. Its antigen remains unidentified. V shed 0 bases and J shed 5 bases, with 9 bases lying between them. The CDR3 runs 13 residues. CDR1 is SGHTS and CDR2 is YDEGEE in the germline V gene. The data were obtained in a study of CD8+CD57+ T cells in acquired aplastic anemia. Study details: DNA from sorted CD4+ and CD8+ cells averaged roughly 3.2 ug. CD4+ cells from healthy donors averaged about 9.8 million reads. Study results and limitations: Patients shared just under 30 CD8+ CDR3 sequences with controls.

Genomic DNA was employed as the template in profiling TCR beta VDJ and CDR3. TCRdb re-derived calls from the reads in MiXCR, one entry per CDR3 protein. The sample includes about 220,000 distinct CDR3 sequences, 30% to 40% of them seen just once. The chain is built from TRBV5-8 and TRBJ2-7; D unresolved. The sequenced material came from sorted CD4+, CD8+, or CD8+CD57+ T cells (not recorded which) from PBMCs. This TCR was sampled from a human donor in good health, serving as a control. The CDR3 is CASSLAIADEQYF. The CDR3 region has the DNA TGTGCCAGCAGCTTGGCGATCGCGGACGAGCAGTACTTC.